A single sample is the source of the 12 T cell receptor beta chains below, sequenced in a study of PD-1 blockade in classical Hodgkin lymphoma. Produced via immunoSEQ multiplex PCR; TCRdb's table is partial and in-frame only. Of 10,000 or so clones in the sample, 85% to 90% are singletons; the top ten hold just under 15%. Time point: newly diagnosed, previously untreated cHL patient sample. CD8+ T cell isolation from thawed PBMCs was performed by magnetic negative selection. Sequences were obtained from CD8+ T cells from blood. The receptor set was obtained from a human donor with classical Hodgkin lymphoma.

This chain joins TRBV4-1 and TRBJ2-7; D call uncertain. The CDR3 spans 18 residues. The V and J ends lost 1 base and 5 bases respectively, with 24 bases between them. Looked up from germline, CDR1 is MGHRA and CDR2 is YSYEKL. CDR3 DNA: TGCGCCAGCAGCCAAGGTCCCTACGATGGGGTCCAGCCCCACGAGCAGTACTTC. Residues: CASSQGPYDGVQPHEQYF.

This clone was observed once. The V call is TRBV2, the J call TRBJ2-2; D is uncertain. Germline V gene data show CDR1 as SNHLY and CDR2 as FYNNEI. V was pared by 3 bases and J by 7 bases, with 6 bases between. This CDR3 has 12 residues. The CDR3 spells CASSEWGGELFF. DNA for the CDR3: TGTGCCAGCAGTGAGTGGGGCGGGGAGCTGTTTTTT.

The V and J genes are TRBV5-8 and TRBJ2-7; 7 nucleotides match TRBD1. V lost 4 bases and J lost 0; bases outside the gene matches: 13. This CDR3 has 17 residues. Per germline, CDR1 SGHTS and CDR2 YDEGEE. In DNA, the CDR3 is TGTGCCAGCAGCCCCGGGACAGCCTTCCATATCTCCTACGAGCAGTACTTC. Translating it yields CASSPGTAFHISYEQYF. The variable domain in full, completed from reference TRBV5-8 and TRBJ2-7, reads EAGVTQSPTHLIKTRGQQATLRCSPISGHTSVYWYQQALGLGLQFLLWYDEGEERNRGNFPPRFSGRQFPNYSSELNVNALELEDSALYLCASSPGTAFHISYEQYFGPGTRLTVT.

The CDR3 bases are TGCGCCAGCAGCCGGGACAGAACCTACGAGCAGTACTTC. Protein: CASSRDRTYEQYF. V gene TRBV4-1 combines with J gene TRBJ2-7; 7 bases agree with TRBD1. Germline assignment: CDR1 MGHRA and CDR2 YSYEKL. The CDR3 spans 13 residues. The J segment lost 2 bases and the V segment lost 4 bases, leaving 2 bases of the junction unmatched.

This sequence joins TRBV5-6 and TRBJ2-1, with TRBD1 identical over 7 bases. The CDR3 extends over 16 amino acids. J lost 0 bases, V lost 2 bases, and 5 bases had no gene match. Looked up from germline, CDR1 is SGHDT and CDR2 is YYEEEE. The CDR3 is CASSFQTGISYNEQFF. DNA for the CDR3: TGTGCCAGCAGCTTCCAGACAGGGATCTCCTACAATGAGCAGTTCTTC.

This clone was counted only a few times. The gene calls are TRBV27 and TRBJ1-2, with D perhaps TRBD1 (5 bases). Germline CDR1 and CDR2: MNHEY and SMNVEV (reference sequence). The CDR3 consists of 11 residues. For the CDR3, the DNA is TGTGAATCGGGGGACTTCTATGGCTACACCTTC. It encodes CESGDFYGYTF.

The V call is TRBV9, the J call TRBJ2-2, with 8 bases identical to TRBD1. CDR1 and CDR2 (germline): SGDLS, YYNGEE. The length of the CDR3 is 17 residues. Trimming cost V 0 bases and J 3 bases; bases outside gene matches: 7. This chain's CDR3 is CASSVGGDRGYTGELFF. The CDR3 bases are TGTGCCAGCAGCGTAGGGGGAGACAGGGGTTACACCGGGGAGCTGTTTTTT.

The chain joins TRBV20-1 to TRBJ2-1; no definite D call. This CDR3 has 11 residues. Germline values: CDR1 DFQATT, CDR2 SNEGSKA (reference sequence). Trimming cost V 0 bases and J 3 bases, with 0 bases left between them. The CDR3, as DNA: TGCAGTGCTAGAGACTACAATGAGCAGTTCTTC. Amino acids: CSARDYNEQFF.

This rearrangement joins TRBV5-1 to TRBJ2-7; possible D gene TRBD2, 5 bases. CDR1 and CDR2 from the germline V gene are SGHRS and YFSETQ. The CDR3 length is 16 residues. V lost 0 bases, J lost 4 bases, and 17 bases lay in between. The CDR3 region is CASSLGDLGLGYEQYF. CDR3 sequence (DNA): TGCGCCAGCAGCTTGGGTGACCTAGGACTGGGATACGAGCAGTACTTC.

V is TRBV9 and J is TRBJ1-1; D might be TRBD1 (5 bases). The CDR3 length is 15 residues. Trimming removed 0 bases from V and 1 base from J, with 10 bases in between. CDR1 is SGDLS and CDR2 is YYNGEE in the germline V gene. The CDR3 loop is CASSVVGQGNTEAFF. As DNA, the CDR3 is TGTGCCAGCAGCGTAGTAGGGCAGGGGAACACTGAAGCTTTCTTT.

V usage is TRBV27 and J usage is TRBJ2-5, with D possibly TRBD1 on 6 matching bases. Trimming cost V 5 bases and J 5 bases, with 15 bases left between them. Germline values: CDR1 MNHEY, CDR2 SMNVEV (reference sequence). This CDR3 comprises 14 residues. The CDR3 DNA follows: TGTGCCAGCAGTCCTCTGGGGGCGGGTGAGACCCAGTACTTC. Translation gives CASSPLGAGETQYF.

The V call is TRBV7-7, the J call TRBJ2-3, with 12 bases lining up with TRBD2. The V gene's germline CDR1 is SSHAT and CDR2 FNYEAQ (reference sequence). V was clipped by 5 bases and J by 6 bases; unmatched bases: 6. The CDR3 has 15 amino acids. This CDR3 reads CASSALAGGLDTQYF. In nucleotides, the CDR3 is TGTGCCAGCAGCGCTCTAGCGGGGGGGTTGGATACGCAGTATTTT.